The T cell receptor beta chain under discussion was sequenced for a study of T cell changes during pregnancy in multiple sclerosis. Generated by immunoSEQ multiplex PCR, the TCRdb table keeps only in-frame clones and is missing some. The repertoire holds roughly 69,000 clones, with around 92% as singletons. Losses at the gene ends were 3 bases for V and 9 bases for J; bases not matched to a gene: 9. Germline-derived CDR1 and CDR2 are SGHRS and YFSETQ. The CDR3 sequence is 15 residues long. V usage is TRBV5-1 and J usage is TRBJ2-1, with 10 bases lining up with TRBD1. This receptor was obtained from a female donor with multiple sclerosis, enrolled in a pregnancy study. This material consisted of peripheral blood, taken after pregnancy. This CDR3 is CASSYVGQGIREQFF. In DNA, the CDR3 is TGCGCCAGCAGCTATGTGGGACAGGGGATTCGTGAGCAGTTCTTC. Based on the CDR3 plus reference TRBV5-1 and TRBJ2-1, the full variable domain is KAGVTQTPRYLIKTRGQQVTLSCSPISGHRSVSWYQQTPGQGLQFLFEYFSETQRNKGNFPGRFSGRQFSNSRSEMNVSTLELGDSALYLCASSYVGQGIREQFFGPGTRLTVL.